This T cell receptor (beta chain) originates from a study of cytomegalovirus exposure and HLA in healthy donors. The CDR3 is 16 residues long. Trimming took off 3 bases at V and 0 bases at J, with 13 bases between the two ends. Per germline, CDR1 LNHDA and CDR2 SQIVND (reference sequence). Amplification used 60 Vbeta primers and 13 Jbeta primers. Generated by immunoSEQ multiplex PCR, the TCRdb table keeps only in-frame clones and is missing some. Of more than 55,000 clones detected, roughly 80% appear once; the ten largest clones hold approximately 3.9%. This receptor was obtained from a woman aged 35 to 49 in good health and CMV-seronegative. The sample was PBMCs. The chain links TRBV19 to TRBJ2-3, with a possible D match to TRBD2 (5 bases). In nucleotides, the CDR3 is TGTGCCAGTAGTATGGGGTGGCGGGTTAGCACAGATACGCAGTATTTT. Translated, it gives CASSMGWRVSTDTQYF. The entire variable domain, with the rest obtained from reference TRBV19 and TRBJ2-3, is as follows: DGGITQSPKYLFRKEGQNVTLSCEQNLNHDAMYWYRQDPGQGLRLIYYSQIVNDFQKGDIAEGYSVSREKKESFPLTVTSAQKNPTAFYLCASSMGWRVSTDTQYFGPGTRLTVL.